This T cell receptor beta chain was found in a study of long-term antiretroviral therapy in people with HIV. Samples were assayed with immunoSEQ v3.0 at survey level. A per-sample goal of roughly 40,000-55,000 T-cell genomes was targeted by sequencing. Sequencing was performed with immunoSEQ multiplex PCR; in TCRdb, only in-frame clones are kept and a portion is missing. This sample has some 27,000 clones, with roughly 84% found just once. Each donor had at least one pre-ART and at least two post-ART PBMC samples. Samples held about 0.95-10 million cryopreserved PBMC, and DNA extraction followed. CDR3 length: 14 amino acids. V lost 0 bases, J lost 3 bases, and 8 bases lay in between. The germline CDR1 and CDR2 sequences are MNHNY and SVGAGI (reference sequence).

Sequenced here: unsorted PBMCs, sampled 0.4 years after starting antiretroviral therapy. The sequence was obtained from a man between 18 and 35 years old with HIV. The gene calls are TRBV6-6 and TRBJ2-5, with D perhaps TRBD1 (5 bases). CDR3 loop: CASSYSEGEETQYF. The CDR3 region has the DNA TGTGCCAGCAGTTACTCGGAAGGGGAAGAGACCCAGTACTTC.